Shown below are 12 T cell receptor beta chains from a single sample sequenced in a study of T cells in Graves' hyperthyroidism and ophthalmopathy. Researchers amplified the TCR beta CDR3 regions from RNA transcripts. The HTBI primer set drove a first-round RT-PCR of the TCR CDR3. Each CDR3 protein gets one entry after TCRdb re-called the multiplex PCR reads with MiXCR. Of 500,000 to 550,000 distinct CDR3 sequences listed, less than 25% are singletons. The sequenced sample consisted of blood. Receptors were obtained from a man aged 18 to 29 with Graves' hyperthyroidism.

This sequence joins TRBV2 and TRBJ2-7; tentative D call: TRBD1 (5 bases). The CDR3 spans 13 residues. V was clipped by 10 bases and J by 0 bases, with 13 bases between them. Germline loops: CDR1 SNHLY, CDR2 FYNNEI. The CDR3 DNA is TGTGCCACATCTCAGGGTCCCTCCTACGAGCAGTACTTC. Protein product: CATSQGPSYEQYF.

This clonotype was observed many times. The rearrangement joins TRBV7-8 to TRBJ1-1, with 9 bases fitting TRBD1. After removal of 5 bases from V and 1 base from J, the junction contained 5 bases not matched to a gene. Germline V gives CDR1 SGHVS, CDR2 FQNEAQ. This CDR3 contains 15 residues. In nucleotides, the CDR3 is TGTGCCAGCAGCCCTTACAGGGGGCGGAACACTGAAGCTTTCTTT. Translation: CASSPYRGRNTEAFF.

This chain connects TRBV5-1 to TRBJ1-2, with a tentative D call TRBD1 (6 bases). The germline gives CDR1 SGHRS, CDR2 YFSETQ. Trimming removed 2 bases at V and 3 bases at J, with 11 bases between. CDR3 size: 14 residues. CDR3 bases: TGCGCCAGCAGCTTTGGAGGGGGGGACTATGGCTACACCTTC. This translates into CASSFGGGDYGYTF.

This clonotype was found a few times. The V call is TRBV5-1, the J call TRBJ1-1; TRBD1 is a possible D gene (5 bases). Germline CDR1 and CDR2: SGHRS and YFSETQ. V was trimmed by 6 bases and J by 5 bases, leaving 14 bases between them. The CDR3 contains 13 residues. In DNA, the CDR3 is TGCGCCAGCAACCAACGGGGACGGACTGAAGCTTTCTTT. Translating it yields CASNQRGRTEAFF.

This clonotype was seen a single time. The gene calls are TRBV28 and TRBJ1-6, with no clear D. The CDR3 contains 13 residues. CDR1 and CDR2 from the germline V gene are MDHEN and SYDVKM. Trimming took 2 bases from V and 12 from J, leaving 11 bases between them. CDR3 DNA: TGTGCCAGCAGTTTAGGACCGGGCAAACCCCTCCACTTT. This encodes CASSLGPGKPLHF. The variable domain in full, with the rest retrieved from reference TRBV28 and TRBJ1-6, is DVKVTQSSRYLVKRTGEKVFLECVQDMDHENMFWYRQDPGLGLRLIYFSYDVKMKEKGDIPEGYSVSREKKERFSLILESASTNQTSMYLCASSLGPGKPLHFGNGTRLTVT.

This clonotype was seen repeatedly, ten times or more. This sequence joins TRBV15 and TRBJ1-2, with 8 bases matching TRBD1. Germline CDR1 LNHNV, CDR2 YYDKDF (reference sequence). This CDR3 region has 13 residues. V lost 3 bases and J lost 4; bases outside the gene matches: 1. The CDR3 protein is CATSRDRVYGYTF. The DNA of the CDR3 is TGTGCCACCAGCAGGGACAGGGTCTATGGCTACACCTTC.

This clonotype occurred a few times. The J gene is TRBJ1-2, the V gene TRBV5-1, with a weak D call TRBD1 (6 bases). CDR3 length: 14 residues. V was shortened by 5 bases and J by 1 base, with 12 bases between the two germline ends. Germline V gene sequence: CDR1 SGHRS, CDR2 YFSETQ. The CDR3 sequence is CASRLAGDNYGYTF. The CDR3 DNA reads TGCGCCAGCAGGCTCGCAGGGGATAACTATGGCTACACCTTC.

A few counts support this clonotype. The CDR3 sequence: CSAGGRRSTEGTDTQYF. The DNA for the CDR3 is TGCAGCGCTGGGGGGAGGCGATCGACGGAGGGCACAGATACGCAGTATTTT. The chain has TRBV29-1 and TRBJ2-3; maybe TRBD2 (6 bases). The V end lost 7 bases, the J end lost 1 base, and 24 bases lay between the germline ends. From germline, CDR1 is SQVTM and CDR2 ANQGSEA. CDR3 length: 17 amino acids.

The CDR3 protein is CASSGTSSGDRGSYEQYF. The CDR3 DNA sequence: TGTGCCAGCAGTGGGACCTCCAGCGGGGACAGGGGCTCCTACGAGCAGTACTTC. The rearrangement links TRBV6-1 to TRBJ2-7; 10 bases align to TRBD1. V was pared by 4 bases and J by 0 bases, with 12 bases of the junction left unmatched. The CDR3 is made up of 18 amino acids. From germline, CDR1 is MNHNS and CDR2 SASEGT.

This clonotype was found many times. The chain carries TRBV6-5 and TRBJ1-5; TRBD1 is a possible D gene (5 bases). CDR1 is MNHEY and CDR2 is SVGAGI in the germline V gene. The CDR3 has 17 residues. With 3 bases removed from V and 0 bases from J, the gap between germline ends came to 15 bases. CDR3 amino acids: CASSYWDRQYSNQPQHF. Here the CDR3 DNA reads TGTGCCAGCAGTTATTGGGATAGACAGTATAGCAATCAGCCCCAGCATTTT.

At least ten counts were recorded for this clonotype. The genes are TRBV11-2 and TRBJ1-5; 7 nucleotides line up with TRBD1. CDR1 is SGHAT and CDR2 is FQNNGV in the germline V gene. This CDR3 has 15 residues. Unmatched junction bases numbered 8, after V lost 5 bases and J lost 4 bases. CDR3 loop: CASSPSGTVNQPQHF. The DNA of the CDR3 is TGTGCCAGCAGCCCGTCCGGGACAGTGAATCAGCCCCAGCATTTT.

This clonotype was seen at least ten times. The chain couples TRBV11-2 to TRBJ2-5, with D possibly TRBD2 on 5 matching bases. V lost 1 base, J lost 5 bases, and 17 bases lay in between. This CDR3 is built from 16 residues. CDR1 and CDR2 (germline): SGHAT, FQNNGV. The CDR3 bases are TGTGCCAGCAGCTTAGGAACGACGGCTCGAGGGGAGACCCAGTACTTC. Amino acids: CASSLGTTARGETQYF.